This is a list of T cell receptor beta chains from one sample in a study of CD8 T cells in ankylosing spondylitis. Via MiXCR, TCRdb re-called the 5' RACE reads, giving one row per CDR3 protein. The profile shows around 220,000 distinct CDR3 sequences, roughly a tenth of them singletons. The sequenced sample was blood, either unsorted or a sorted T cell fraction (not recorded which). These receptors were obtained from a male donor with ankylosing spondylitis or in good health (not recorded which). The CDR3 runs from the conserved cysteine through the conserved F or W. Fields, in order: J gene, clone size, V gene, D gene, CDR3 protein, CDR3 DNA. The D gene is left open where the match is weak. A clone size is listed for some rows: how often the clone was seen (once, few, many), or a class if it is expanded.

J: TRBJ2-1; size: .; V: TRBV4-2; D: .; CDR3: CASSRDHADYNEQFF; DNA: TGTGCCAGCAGCCGCGACCACGCGGATTACAATGAGCAGTTCTTC
J: TRBJ2-1; size: many; V: TRBV4-2; D: .; CDR3: CASSQVSLDEQFF; DNA: TGTGCCAGCAGCCAAGTGTCCCTCGATGAGCAGTTCTTC
J: TRBJ2-1; size: many; V: TRBV11-3; D: .; CDR3: CASSSGGLLDNEQFF; DNA: TGTGCCAGCAGCTCTGGGGGCCTGCTCGACAATGAGCAGTTCTTC
J: TRBJ2-3; size: .; V: TRBV10-3; D: .; CDR3: CAITSDSSTDTQYF; DNA: TGTGCCATCACCTCAGACTCTAGCACAGATACGCAGTATTTT
J: TRBJ2-5; size: few; V: TRBV29-1; D: .; CDR3: CSISPWGEAGETQYF; DNA: TGCAGCATATCCCCGTGGGGAGAAGCAGGAGAGACCCAGTACTTC
J: TRBJ2-1; size: many; V: TRBV2; D: .; CDR3: CASRTETKQFF; DNA: TGTGCCAGCAGGACGGAGACTAAGCAGTTCTTC
J: TRBJ2-3; size: .; V: TRBV9; D: .; CDR3: CASSVGGARTDTQYF; DNA: TGTGCCAGCAGCGTAGGAGGGGCTCGCACAGATACGCAGTATTTT
J: TRBJ1-5; size: .; V: TRBV3-1; D: .; CDR3: CASSQVGPADTQHF; DNA: TGTGCCAGCAGCCAAGTAGGTCCCGCAGATACGCAGCATTTT
J: TRBJ2-1; size: .; V: TRBV19; D: .; CDR3: CASRNRDWYSYNEQFF; DNA: TGTGCCAGTAGAAACAGAGACTGGTACTCCTACAATGAGCAGTTCTTC
J: TRBJ2-5; size: many; V: TRBV5-6; D: .; CDR3: CASSLGGGGRFETQYF; DNA: TGTGCCAGCAGCTTGGGAGGGGGGGGCCGGTTTGAGACCCAGTACTTC
J: TRBJ1-2; size: few; V: TRBV5-1; D: .; CDR3: CASSLGGDYGYTF; DNA: TGCGCCAGCAGCTTGGGGGGCGACTATGGCTACACCTTC
J: TRBJ1-5; size: few; V: TRBV20-1; D: .; CDR3: CSANYLKGNQPQHF; DNA: TGCAGTGCTAACTATCTCAAAGGCAATCAGCCCCAGCATTTT
J: TRBJ1-5; size: .; V: TRBV7-2; D: .; CDR3: CASSPQGWPQHF; DNA: TGTGCCAGCAGCCCACAGGGTTGGCCCCAGCATTTT
J: TRBJ2-3; size: .; V: TRBV2; D: .; CDR3: CASSVTGLAVVTDTQYF; DNA: TGTGCCAGCAGTGTTACGGGACTCGCCGTTGTAACAGATACGCAGTATTTT
J: TRBJ2-2; size: many; V: TRBV7-2; D: .; CDR3: CASSLALAGPTGELFF; DNA: TGTGCCAGCAGCTTAGCGCTCGCAGGGCCCACCGGGGAGCTGTTTTTT
J: TRBJ2-5; size: few; V: TRBV9; D: .; CDR3: CASSDQSGSQETQYF; DNA: TGTGCCAGCAGCGATCAAAGCGGGTCTCAAGAGACCCAGTACTTC
J: TRBJ1-1; size: .; V: TRBV27; D: .; CDR3: CASSLSSMNTEAFF; DNA: TGTGCCAGCAGTTTATCCAGTATGAACACTGAAGCTTTCTTT
J: TRBJ1-4; size: many; V: TRBV3-1; D: .; CDR3: CASSSRGNEKLFF; DNA: TGTGCCAGCAGTTCTAGGGGGAATGAAAAACTGTTTTTT
J: TRBJ2-7; size: many; V: TRBV10-3; D: .; CDR3: CAISDGGLSSYEQYF; DNA: TGTGCCATCAGTGATGGGGGGCTCAGCTCCTACGAGCAGTACTTC
J: TRBJ2-1; size: many; V: TRBV25-1; D: .; CDR3: CASSEEPGRGQFF; DNA: TGTGCCAGCAGTGAAGAGCCAGGCAGGGGGCAGTTCTTC
J: TRBJ1-1; size: .; V: TRBV5-4; D: TRBD1; CDR3: CASSQDRGGFGTEAFF; DNA: TGTGCCAGCAGCCAAGACAGGGGGGGATTTGGCACTGAAGCTTTCTTT
J: TRBJ2-2; size: many; V: TRBV9; D: TRBD2; CDR3: CASSVKRGGLTGELFF; DNA: TGTGCCAGCAGCGTAAAGCGGGGGGGCCTCACCGGGGAGCTGTTTTTT
J: TRBJ2-7; size: few; V: TRBV6-2/TRBV6-3; D: .; CDR3: CASRHRDNGAYEQYF; DNA: TGTGCCAGCAGACACCGGGACAATGGGGCCTACGAGCAGTACTTC
J: TRBJ2-5; size: many; V: TRBV10-3; D: .; CDR3: CAISETGSGGDRETQYF; DNA: TGTGCCATCAGTGAAACAGGGAGCGGTGGGGACCGTGAGACCCAGTACTTC
J: TRBJ2-6; size: few; V: TRBV5-1; D: .; CDR3: CASSNDGSGANVLTF; DNA: TGCGCCAGCAGCAACGATGGCTCTGGGGCCAACGTCCTGACTTTC
J: TRBJ1-5; size: few; V: TRBV27; D: .; CDR3: CASSFRSASNQPQHF; DNA: TGTGCCAGCAGTTTTCGATCAGCTAGCAATCAGCCCCAGCATTTT